Below, 30 T cell receptor beta chains from the same sample are listed, as sequenced in a study of Ad26.COV2.S vaccination and SARS-CoV-2 variants. Treatment indicated: roughly 18 received Ad26.COV2.S at low or high dose, single or two shots; roughly five received placebo; per-sample allocation not given. Samples came from day 63 after the first vaccine or placebo injection. Using immunoSEQ multiplex PCR, the repertoire was profiled, and TCRdb retains in-frame clones only, with some absent. Of approximately 410,000 clones detected, 92% appear once; the ten largest clones hold approximately 1.7%. Material: peripheral blood, obtained in a trial of Ad26.COV2.S vaccine versus placebo. The receptors were sampled from a person between 18 and 65 years old who received the Ad26.COV2.S COVID-19 vaccine or a placebo.

The chain has TRBV6-5 and TRBJ2-5; D not resolved. Germline values: CDR1 MNHEY, CDR2 SVGAGI. The CDR3 contains 16 residues. V lost 2 bases to trimming and J lost 0 bases, with 13 bases between them. CDR3 in amino acids: CASSYGVGQNQETQYF. The DNA for the CDR3 is TGTGCCAGCAGTTACGGGGTCGGCCAGAACCAAGAGACCCAGTACTTC.

The CDR3 DNA follows: TGTGCCAGCAGCCAAGGGGGGGCAACAGATACGCAGTATTTT. It translates to CASSQGGATDTQYF. This chain uses TRBV4-2 with TRBJ2-3, with D perhaps TRBD1 or TRBD2 (6 bases each). Trimming cost V 1 base and J 3 bases, with 8 bases left between them. The CDR3 has 14 amino acids. Per the germline V gene, CDR1 is LGHNA and CDR2 is YNFKEQ.

The sample holds one count of this clone. The chain has TRBV5-5 and TRBJ1-1, with TRBD1 as a possible D gene (5 bases). V was clipped by 0 bases and J by 0 bases, with 12 bases between them. Per germline, CDR1 SGHKS and CDR2 YYEKEE (reference sequence). This CDR3 is 16 amino acids long. CDR3 sequence (DNA): TGTGCCAGCAGCTTGGCCGCGACGGACATGAACACTGAAGCTTTCTTT. It is translated as CASSLAATDMNTEAFF.

The chain employs TRBV7-2 and TRBJ2-7; D is tentatively TRBD1 or TRBD2 (5 bases each). Germline-derived CDR1 and CDR2 are SGHTA and FQGNSA. Trimming took 2 bases from V and 3 from J, leaving 20 bases between them. The CDR3 has 17 residues. The CDR3 DNA is TGTGCCAGCAGCTTAAGAGGATCGGGGCAGATCCTCTACGAGCAGTACTTC. It yields the protein CASSLRGSGQILYEQYF.

The chain employs TRBV11-2 and TRBJ1-1; D unresolved. V was trimmed by 2 bases and J by 4 bases, leaving 11 bases between them. Germline V gene sequence: CDR1 SGHAT, CDR2 FQNNGV. The CDR3 loop spans 14 amino acids. CDR3 amino acids: CASSLQVIGTEAFF. CDR3 bases: TGTGCCAGCAGCTTACAGGTTATCGGCACTGAAGCTTTCTTT.

V gene TRBV9 combines with J gene TRBJ1-5; no firm D call. Germline V gene sequence: CDR1 SGDLS, CDR2 YYNGEE. This CDR3 contains 14 residues. V was trimmed by 0 bases and J by 1 base, leaving 5 bases between them. The CDR3 sequence is CASSVAASNQPQHF. In nucleotides, the CDR3 is TGTGCCAGCAGCGTAGCGGCCAGCAATCAGCCCCAGCATTTT.

The chain uses TRBV6-5 and TRBJ2-5; maybe TRBD1 (6 bases). V lost 8 bases, J lost 4 bases, and 17 bases lay in between. CDR1 is MNHEY and CDR2 is SVGAGI in the germline V gene. CDR3 length: 14 amino acids. Written as DNA, the CDR3 is TGTGCCAGCGGCCGCAGGGGAACAATAGAGACCCAGTACTTC. Translated, it gives CASGRRGTIETQYF.

This clone was picked up a small number of times. The chain recombines TRBV6-2 or TRBV6-3 with TRBJ2-1; 12 bases line up with TRBD2. CDR1 MNHEY and CDR2 SVGEGT come from the germline V gene. CDR3 length: 18 residues. V trimming: 6 bases; J trimming: 9 bases; junction bases outside the gene matches: 18. Here the CDR3 DNA reads TGTGCCAGCAGCCAGGGGCTAGCGGGGGGGCCGCGTTTTATTGAGCAGTTCTTC. As protein: CASSQGLAGGPRFIEQFF.

The chain recombines TRBV7-6 with TRBJ2-1; 7 nucleotides align to TRBD1. Germline V gene lookup returns CDR1 SGHVS and CDR2 FNYEAQ. V dropped 2 bases and J dropped 13; count of bases not matched to a gene: 14. CDR3 size: 15 residues. The CDR3, as DNA: TGTGCCAGCAGCTTAATGCCCGGGACAGAAATCCTTCAGTTCTTC. The encoded protein is CASSLMPGTEILQFF.

Ten or more counts support this clone. The chain is built from TRBV6-5 and TRBJ1-2; TRBD1 might be the D (6 bases). V lost 7 bases, J lost 9 bases, and 15 bases lay in between. Germline assignment: CDR1 MNHEY and CDR2 SVGAGI. The CDR3 covers 12 residues. CDR3 sequence (DNA): TGTGCCAGCAAATATGCAGGGGATAGCTACACCTTC. Residues: CASKYAGDSYTF.

The chain employs TRBV6-5 and TRBJ2-6; D is unclear. The CDR3 consists of 16 residues. The V gene's germline CDR1 is MNHEY and CDR2 SVGAGI. With 4 bases removed from V and 2 bases from J, the gap between germline ends came to 12 bases. The CDR3 coding sequence is TGTGCCAGCAGTTCGCGGACGCTTCCTGGGGCCAACGTCCTGACTTTC. Translated: CASSSRTLPGANVLTF.

The chain links TRBV7-2 to TRBJ1-2, with 8 bases fitting TRBD1. Germline trimming cut 3 bases from V and 8 bases from J; bases unmatched to any gene: 8. This CDR3 comprises 14 residues. Germline CDR1 and CDR2: SGHTA and FQGNSA. This CDR3 is CASSLGQVGGGYTF. The DNA of the CDR3 is TGTGCCAGCAGCTTGGGACAGGTCGGTGGAGGCTACACCTTC.

This clone was detected a few times. V usage is TRBV4-2 and J usage is TRBJ1-1; tentative D call: TRBD1 (5 bases). The CDR3 runs 14 residues. The V end lost 0 bases, the J end lost 7 bases, and 12 bases lay between the germline ends. CDR1 LGHNA and CDR2 YNFKEQ come from the germline V gene. CDR3 sequence: CASSQDYRTFEAFF. In DNA, the CDR3 is TGTGCCAGCAGCCAAGATTACAGGACCTTTGAAGCTTTCTTT.

A single count supports this clone. The rearrangement links TRBV9 to TRBJ1-2; 9 bases align to TRBD1. Germline-derived CDR1 and CDR2 are SGDLS and YYNGEE. The V segment lost 5 bases and the J segment 0 bases; nucleotides outside the gene matches: 14. CDR3 length: 18 residues. The CDR3 DNA reads TGTGCCAGCAGAGGGAACCCGGGACAGGGAACCTCTAACTATGGCTACACCTTC. This gives the protein CASRGNPGQGTSNYGYTF.

The chain employs TRBV20-1 and TRBJ2-7, with D hard to call. The CDR3 runs 11 residues. Germline V gives CDR1 DFQATT, CDR2 SNEGSKA (reference sequence). CDR3 coding DNA: TGCAGCTTTAGGGATTCCTACGAGCAGTACTTC. Translation: CSFRDSYEQYF.

This clone appeared a single time. The rearrangement links TRBV11-2 to TRBJ2-5; 10 positions agree with TRBD2. In germline, CDR1 is SGHAT, CDR2 FQNNGV. CDR3 length: 15 residues. Losses at the gene ends were 5 bases for V and 5 bases for J; bases not matched to a gene: 8. This CDR3 reads CASSLTSGVSETQYF. CDR3 coding DNA: TGTGCCAGCAGCCTCACTAGCGGGGTTTCGGAGACCCAGTACTTC.

V and J are TRBV13 and TRBJ1-1; the D is unclear. The CDR3 has 15 residues. The germline V gene encodes CDR1 PRHDT and CDR2 FYEKMQ (reference sequence). Between the trimmed V and J ends, which lost 5 bases and 2 bases, there was a span of 15 bases. In DNA, the CDR3 is TGTGCCAGCAGCCCGAGCTCAGGCAGCAACACTGAAGCTTTCTTT. Translated, it gives CASSPSSGSNTEAFF. Full variable domain (rest looked up from reference TRBV13 and TRBJ1-1): AAGVIQSPRHLIKEKRETATLKCYPIPRHDTVYWYQQGPGQDPQFLISFYEKMQSDKGSIPDRFSAQQFSDYHSELNMSSLELGDSALYFCASSPSSGSNTEAFFGQGTRLTVV.

The J gene is TRBJ1-2, the V gene TRBV28; 9 nucleotides align to TRBD1. Germline-derived CDR1 and CDR2 are MDHEN and SYDVKM. V was clipped by 5 bases and J by 8 bases; unmatched bases: 18. This CDR3 comprises 17 residues. The chain's CDR3 is CASSAGTGTLRFKGYTF. The CDR3 bases are TGTGCCAGCAGTGCCGGGACAGGGACACTCCGATTCAAAGGCTACACCTTC.

The chain carries TRBV6-5 and TRBJ1-6; TRBD1 aligns across 7 bases. Germline trimming cut 4 bases from V and 9 bases from J; bases unmatched to any gene: 9. The CDR3 runs to 15 residues. Germline V gene data show CDR1 as MNHEY and CDR2 as SVGAGI. The CDR3 DNA is TGTGCCAGCAGTTTTGACAGGGTAGATACTTCACCCCTCCACTTT. Protein: CASSFDRVDTSPLHF.

This clone was observed a few times. This chain joins TRBV4-3 and TRBJ2-1, with 10 bases fitting TRBD1. V lost 0 bases and J lost 8; bases outside the gene matches: 7. Germline CDR1 is LGHNA and CDR2 is YSLEER. There are 16 residues in the CDR3. CDR3 sequence (DNA): TGCGCCAGCAGCCAAGAGTTTCCGGGACAGGGGTATGAGCAGTTCTTC. Residues: CASSQEFPGQGYEQFF.

V usage is TRBV6-6 and J usage is TRBJ2-7; no firm D call. Germline values: CDR1 MNHNY, CDR2 SVGAGI (reference sequence). This CDR3 comprises 14 residues. V dropped 7 bases and J dropped 2 bases, with 15 bases sitting between them. The CDR3 coding sequence is TGTGCCAGCACTAAAGTGGGTTCCGCCTACGAGCAGTACTTC. Translation gives CASTKVGSAYEQYF.

This chain joins TRBV7-2 and TRBJ2-3; no clear D. Trimming stripped 1 base from V and 2 bases from J, with 10 bases between. CDR1 is SGHTA, CDR2 FQGNSA, per germline. The CDR3 consists of 15 residues. The CDR3 DNA reads TGTGCCAGCAGCTTAGGTGAAGCAACCACAGATACGCAGTATTTT. Its translation is CASSLGEATTDTQYF.

The J gene is TRBJ2-3, the V gene TRBV13; 10 nucleotides line up with TRBD1. CDR1 and CDR2 (germline): PRHDT, FYEKMQ (reference sequence). The junction had 3 bases not matched to a gene; V was cut back by 3 bases and J by 3 bases. This CDR3 has 15 amino acids. DNA of the CDR3: TGTGCCAGCAGCTTGCGGGACAGGGGAACAGATACGCAGTATTTT. Its protein product is CASSLRDRGTDTQYF.

For the CDR3, the DNA is TGCGCCAGCAGCTTGGGCTATAATTCACCCCTCCACTTT. It codes for CASSLGYNSPLHF. V gene TRBV5-1 combines with J gene TRBJ1-6; D unclear. From germline, CDR1 is SGHRS and CDR2 YFSETQ. The CDR3 loop spans 13 amino acids. Trimming pared 0 bases from V and 3 bases from J, leaving 1 base between. Based on the CDR3 plus reference TRBV5-1 and TRBJ1-6, the full variable domain is KAGVTQTPRYLIKTRGQQVTLSCSPISGHRSVSWYQQTPGQGLQFLFEYFSETQRNKGNFPGRFSGRQFSNSRSEMNVSTLELGDSALYLCASSLGYNSPLHFGNGTRLTVT.

The V call is TRBV3-1 (or the pseudogene TRBV3-2), the J call TRBJ1-1; no reliable D call. Per germline, CDR1 LGHDT and CDR2 YNNKEL (reference sequence). V lost 1 base, J lost 1 base, and 16 bases lay in between. The CDR3 consists of 17 residues. The CDR3 coding sequence is TGTGCCAGCAGCCAAGGGCAGACCGCCTCGAAGAACACTGAAGCTTTCTTT. Its protein product is CASSQGQTASKNTEAFF.

The gene calls are TRBV5-6 and TRBJ1-1; D perhaps matches TRBD1 (5 bases). The CDR3 has 17 residues. Germline lookup yields CDR1 SGHDT and CDR2 YYEEEE. Deletions cut 0 bases from V and 5 bases from J, with 20 bases between. DNA for the CDR3: TGTGCCAGCAGCTTGGACGGCGGCCGGGGCCGGGGAACTGAAGCTTTCTTT. Its translation: CASSLDGGRGRGTEAFF.

In nucleotides, the CDR3 is TGTGCCAGCAGCGATACCTATCGACAGGGCGGCGAGCAGTACTTC. Its translation: CASSDTYRQGGEQYF. V and J are TRBV9 and TRBJ2-7, with 7 bases aligning to TRBD1. With 3 bases clipped from V and 6 bases from J, the junction kept 12 bases outside the gene matches. The CDR3 loop spans 15 amino acids. The germline CDR1 and CDR2 sequences are SGDLS and YYNGEE.

The rearrangement uses TRBV15 and TRBJ1-2, with 8 bases fitting TRBD1. Per the germline V gene, CDR1 is LNHNV and CDR2 is YYDKDF (reference sequence). The CDR3 loop spans 13 amino acids. J lost 6 bases, V lost 2 bases, and 2 bases had no gene match. DNA of the CDR3: TGTGCCACCAGCAGAAGACAGGGGCATGGCTACACCTTC. Translating gives CATSRRQGHGYTF.

The chain employs TRBV6-5 and TRBJ2-2; tentative D call: TRBD2 (6 bases). The V and J ends lost 8 bases and 5 bases respectively, with 9 bases between them. Germline V gene data show CDR1 as MNHEY and CDR2 as SVGAGI. The CDR3 length is 12 residues. This CDR3 reads CASLRGTGELFF. CDR3 nucleotides: TGTGCCAGCCTCCGGGGGACCGGGGAGCTGTTTTTT.

The rearrangement links TRBV12-5 to TRBJ2-1; 9 nucleotides align to TRBD1. CDR1 is LGHNT and CDR2 is FRNRAP in the germline V gene. The CDR3 loop spans 16 amino acids. The ends lost 4 bases at V and 6 bases at J; junction bases unmatched: 10. The CDR3 nucleotides are TGTGCTAGTGGTTCGGGACAGGGAAGGGGTTTCAATGAGCAGTTCTTC. The encoded protein is CASGSGQGRGFNEQFF.